This T cell receptor (beta chain) was identified in a study of blood T cell repertoires in COVID-19. Some clones are missing from TCRdb's copy, which holds only in-frame ones; the method was immunoSEQ multiplex PCR. The data contain roughly 500,000 clones, about 91% of them singletons. This clone has only one observation. From germline, CDR1 is KGHSH and CDR2 LQKENI. With 5 bases clipped from V and 8 bases from J, the junction kept 8 bases outside the gene matches. CDR3 length: 13 amino acids. The clonotype originates from a man aged 18 to 35 with COVID-19, enrolled during active disease. Sequences were obtained from peripheral blood. This chain links TRBV18 with TRBJ1-2, with 7 bases matching TRBD1. CDR3 residues: CASSFQDRDGYTF. The CDR3 region has the DNA TGTGCCAGCTCATTTCAAGACAGGGACGGCTACACCTTC.